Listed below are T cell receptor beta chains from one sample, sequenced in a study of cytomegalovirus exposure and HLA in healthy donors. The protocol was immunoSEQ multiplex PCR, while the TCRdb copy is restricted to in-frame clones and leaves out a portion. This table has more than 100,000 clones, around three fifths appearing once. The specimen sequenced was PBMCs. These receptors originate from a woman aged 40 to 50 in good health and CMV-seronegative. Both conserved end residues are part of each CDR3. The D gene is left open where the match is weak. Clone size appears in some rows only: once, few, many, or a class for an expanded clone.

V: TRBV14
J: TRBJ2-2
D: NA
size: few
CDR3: CASSQEDYTQLPGELFF
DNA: TGTGCCAGCAGCCAAGAGGACTATACCCAACTTCCCGGGGAGCTGTTTTTT

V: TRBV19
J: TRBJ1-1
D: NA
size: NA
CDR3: CASSSRLKGSNTEAFF
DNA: TGTGCCAGTAGTTCGAGGCTCAAGGGGTCTAACACTGAAGCTTTCTTT

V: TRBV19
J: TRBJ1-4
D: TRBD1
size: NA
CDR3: CASSLMGQRDEKLFF
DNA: TGTGCCAGTAGCCTTATGGGACAGCGGGATGAAAAACTGTTTTTT

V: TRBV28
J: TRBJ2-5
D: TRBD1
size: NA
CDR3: CASSPDRDGQETQYF
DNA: TGTGCCAGCAGTCCGGACAGGGATGGGCAAGAGACCCAGTACTTC

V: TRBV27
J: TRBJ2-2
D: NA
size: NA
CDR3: CASSFAGNTGELFF
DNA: TGTGCCAGCAGTTTCGCGGGTAACACCGGGGAGCTGTTTTTT

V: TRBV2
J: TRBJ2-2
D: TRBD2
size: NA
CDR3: CASSILAGEATGELFF
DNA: TGTGCCAGCAGCATCCTAGCGGGGGAGGCCACCGGGGAGCTGTTTTTT

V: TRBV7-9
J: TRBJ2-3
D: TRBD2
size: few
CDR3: CASSHGTSGGTDTQYF
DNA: TGTGCCAGCAGCCACGGGACTAGCGGGGGCACAGATACGCAGTATTTT

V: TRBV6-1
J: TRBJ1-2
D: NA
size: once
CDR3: CASSDPRTRGHYGYTF
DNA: TGTGCCAGCAGTGACCCGCGGACTAGGGGCCATTATGGCTACACCTTC

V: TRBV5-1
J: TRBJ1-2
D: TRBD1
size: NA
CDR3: CASRDLNRGPGYTF
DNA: TGCGCCAGCAGGGATCTCAACAGGGGCCCAGGCTACACCTTC

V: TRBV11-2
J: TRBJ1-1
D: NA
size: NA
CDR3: CASSLTGLNTEAFF
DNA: TGTGCCAGCAGCTTAACAGGGCTGAACACTGAAGCTTTCTTT

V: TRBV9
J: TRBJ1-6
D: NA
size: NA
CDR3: CASSPGENPLHF
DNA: TGTGCCAGCAGCCCAGGGGAGAACCCCCTCCACTTT

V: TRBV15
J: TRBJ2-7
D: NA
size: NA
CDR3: CATSRVQPTQHEQYF
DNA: TGTGCCACTAGCAGAGTACAACCCACCCAACACGAGCAGTACTTC

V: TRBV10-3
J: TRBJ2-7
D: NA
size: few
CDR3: CAIKTRYLSYEQYF
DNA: TGTGCCATCAAGACCAGGTATCTCTCCTACGAGCAGTACTTC

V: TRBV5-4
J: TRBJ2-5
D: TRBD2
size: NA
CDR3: CASSFVPGGEETQYF
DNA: TGTGCCAGCAGCTTTGTCCCTGGGGGGGAAGAGACCCAGTACTTC

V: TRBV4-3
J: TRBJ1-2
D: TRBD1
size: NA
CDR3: CASSQEGTGSDGYTF
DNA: TGCGCCAGCAGCCAAGAGGGGACAGGGTCTGATGGCTACACCTTC

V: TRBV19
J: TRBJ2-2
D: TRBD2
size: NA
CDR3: CASSGRDDKGGELFF
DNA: TGTGCCAGTAGTGGGAGGGACGACAAGGGCGGGGAGCTGTTTTTT

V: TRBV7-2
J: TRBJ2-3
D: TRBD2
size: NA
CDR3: CASSSPPGLVTDTQYF
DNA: TGTGCCAGCAGCTCACCCCCGGGACTAGTCACAGATACGCAGTATTTT

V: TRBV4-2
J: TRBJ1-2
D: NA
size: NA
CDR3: CASSQDTRIGEGYTF
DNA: TGTGCCAGCAGCCAAGATACACGTATCGGGGAGGGCTACACCTTC

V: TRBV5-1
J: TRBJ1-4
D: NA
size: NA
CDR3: CASSLGAATNEKLFF
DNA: TGCGCCAGCAGCTTGGGGGCAGCAACTAATGAAAAACTGTTTTTT

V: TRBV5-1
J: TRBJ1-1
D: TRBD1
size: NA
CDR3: CASSPRTGVDTEAFF
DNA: TGCGCCAGCAGCCCAAGGACAGGGGTGGACACTGAAGCTTTCTTT

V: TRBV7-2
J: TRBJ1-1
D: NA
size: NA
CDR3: CASSLDVGRGDTEAFF
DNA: TGTGCCAGCAGCTTAGACGTTGGGAGGGGGGACACTGAAGCTTTCTTT

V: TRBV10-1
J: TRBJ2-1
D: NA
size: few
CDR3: CASSESRLESYNEQFF
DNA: TGCGCCAGCAGTGAGTCGAGGCTAGAGTCCTACAATGAGCAGTTCTTC

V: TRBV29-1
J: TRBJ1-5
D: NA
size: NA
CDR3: CSVVGDSNQPQHF
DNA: TGCAGCGTTGTAGGGGATAGCAATCAGCCCCAGCATTTT

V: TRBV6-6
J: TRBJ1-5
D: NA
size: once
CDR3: CASSPRGSRSNQPQHF
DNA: TGTGCCAGCAGCCCCCGGGGGTCGAGGAGCAATCAGCCCCAGCATTTT

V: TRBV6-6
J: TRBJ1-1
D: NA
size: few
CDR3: CASTQLGGNTEAFF
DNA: TGTGCCAGCACTCAGTTAGGGGGGAACACTGAAGCTTTCTTT

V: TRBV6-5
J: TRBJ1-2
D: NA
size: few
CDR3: CASSYSGGSYYGYTF
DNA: TGTGCCAGCAGTTACTCCGGAGGTTCCTATTATGGCTACACCTTC

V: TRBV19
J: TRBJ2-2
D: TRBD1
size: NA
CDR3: CASSIGDRVNTGELFF
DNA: TGTGCCAGTAGTATAGGAGACAGGGTGAACACCGGGGAGCTGTTTTTT

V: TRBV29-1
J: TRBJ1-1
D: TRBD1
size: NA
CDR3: CSVPKQGGTEAFF
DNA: TGCAGCGTCCCCAAACAGGGGGGCACTGAAGCTTTCTTC

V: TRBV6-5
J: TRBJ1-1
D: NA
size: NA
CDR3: CASTKLFGATEAFF
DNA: TGTGCCAGCACCAAACTATTTGGGGCTACGGAAGCTTTCTTT

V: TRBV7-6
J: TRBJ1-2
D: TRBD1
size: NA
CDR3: CASSPETGSSVYGYTF
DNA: TGTGCCAGCAGCCCGGAGACAGGGTCCTCCGTCTATGGCTACACCTTC

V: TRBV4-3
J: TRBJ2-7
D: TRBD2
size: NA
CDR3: CASSQDPGLASSYEQYF
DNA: TGCGCCAGCAGCCAAGACCCCGGACTAGCGAGCTCCTACGAGCAGTACTTC

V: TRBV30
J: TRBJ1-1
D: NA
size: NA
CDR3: CAWAPQVNTEAFF
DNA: TGTGCCTGGGCACCACAGGTTAACACTGAAGCTTTCTTT

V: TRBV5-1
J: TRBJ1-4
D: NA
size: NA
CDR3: CASSPAQGGTNEKLFF
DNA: TGCGCCAGCAGCCCGGCCCAGGGTGGGACTAATGAAAAACTGTTTTTT

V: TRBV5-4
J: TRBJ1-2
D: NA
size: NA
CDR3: CASSLIWAGEGYTF
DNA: TGTGCCAGCAGCTTGATCTGGGCAGGGGAAGGCTACACCTTC

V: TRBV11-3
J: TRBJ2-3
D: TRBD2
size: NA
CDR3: CASSRTSRHTDTQYF
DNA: TGTGCCAGCAGCCGGACTAGCAGGCACACAGATACGCAGTATTTT

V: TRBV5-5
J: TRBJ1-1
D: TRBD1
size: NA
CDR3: CASSPQGANTEAFF
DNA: TGTGCCAGCAGCCCACAGGGGGCGAACACTGAAGCTTTCTTT

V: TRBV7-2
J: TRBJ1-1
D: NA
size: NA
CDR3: CASSLIRAETEAFF
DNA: TGTGCCAGCAGCTTAATCAGGGCGGAAACTGAAGCTTTCTTT